One and the same sample provided the 28 T cell receptor beta chains below, sequenced in a study of cytotoxic CD8 clonotypes in ibrutinib-treated CLL. Clones were read by immunoSEQ multiplex PCR, and TCRdb kept only the in-frame ones, dropping some. The top ten hold 3% to 4% of the sample, which has around 130,000 clones, roughly 84% seen once. This specimen was PBMCs, taken after 24 months of ibrutinib treatment. These receptors were collected from a human donor with chronic lymphocytic leukemia.

The J gene is TRBJ1-5, the V gene TRBV5-1; D gene uncertain. The CDR3 consists of 14 residues. Trimming took off 4 bases at V and 2 bases at J, with 10 bases between the two ends. The germline CDR1 and CDR2 sequences are SGHRS and YFSETQ. CDR3 region: CASSRDGGNQPQHF. The CDR3 bases are TGCGCCAGCAGCCGTGACGGCGGCAATCAGCCCCAGCATTTT.

The chain carries TRBV5-6 and TRBJ2-7, with unresolved D. V was pared by 2 bases and J by 4 bases, with 13 bases between. The CDR3 extends over 14 amino acids. Germline V gene lookup returns CDR1 SGHDT and CDR2 YYEEEE. In DNA, the CDR3 is TGTGCCAGCAGCTTAGGCAGTGTGTTATACGAGCAGTACTTC. Its protein is CASSLGSVLYEQYF.

This clone was detected only once. This rearrangement joins TRBV5-1 to TRBJ2-7, with 11 bases that match TRBD1. Germline V gene lookup returns CDR1 SGHRS and CDR2 YFSETQ. The length of the CDR3 is 15 residues. V was pared by 5 bases and J by 3 bases, with 7 bases of the junction left unmatched. The CDR3 sequence is CASRGAGTGGYEQYF. The CDR3 nucleotides read TGCGCCAGCAGAGGGGCGGGGACAGGGGGCTACGAGCAGTACTTC.

This sequence joins TRBV10-1 and TRBJ1-5, with D possibly matching TRBD1 (5 bases). CDR1 WNHNN and CDR2 SYGVQD come from the germline V gene (reference sequence). Trimming took 2 bases from V and 0 from J, leaving 14 bases between them. This CDR3 comprises 17 residues. The CDR3 reads CASSEDDETDSNQPQHF. CDR3 in DNA: TGCGCCAGCAGTGAGGATGATGAGACAGATAGCAATCAGCCCCAGCATTTT.

The chain has TRBV18 and TRBJ1-2, with D unresolved. The germline CDR1 and CDR2 sequences are KGHSH and LQKENI. The V and J ends lost 3 bases and 3 bases respectively, with 20 bases between them. This CDR3 comprises 17 residues. CDR3 in amino acids: CASSPRAQTPPDYGYTF. The CDR3 DNA follows: TGTGCCAGCTCACCTCGGGCACAAACCCCTCCGGACTATGGCTACACCTTC.

This clone was seen more than once but under ten times. The chain couples TRBV19 to TRBJ1-5; TRBD1 might be the D (5 bases). The V gene lost 6 bases and the J gene lost 2 bases, with 11 bases spanning the gap. The CDR3 consists of 14 residues. Germline assignment: CDR1 LNHDA and CDR2 SQIVND (reference sequence). CDR3 coding DNA: TGTGCCAGTAGCGCAGGGTTTCGCAATCAGCCCCAGCATTTT. Translation: CASSAGFRNQPQHF.

The V and J genes are TRBV9 and TRBJ2-2; TRBD2 agrees at 14 bases. The J segment lost 6 bases and the V segment lost 3 bases, leaving 4 bases of the junction unmatched. Germline V CDR1 and CDR2: SGDLS, YYNGEE. The CDR3 runs 16 residues. The CDR3 sequence: CASSAGLAGAAGELFF. The CDR3 nucleotides are TGTGCCAGCAGCGCGGGACTAGCGGGGGCGGCCGGGGAGCTGTTTTTT.

This clone was found a few times. The rearrangement joins TRBV6-4 to TRBJ1-6; D is perhaps TRBD1 (5 bases). Germline CDR1 MRHNA, CDR2 SNTAGT. The CDR3 covers 14 residues. Trimming took off 6 bases at V and 8 bases at J, with 14 bases between the two ends. CDR3 loop: CASSRGPLDSPLHF. Written as DNA, the CDR3 is TGTGCCAGCAGCCGGGGACCCTTAGATTCACCCCTCCACTTT.

This chain links TRBV19 with TRBJ1-1; D is possibly TRBD1 (5 bases). The germline gives CDR1 LNHDA, CDR2 SQIVND (reference sequence). V was clipped by 2 bases and J by 4 bases, with 11 bases between them. The CDR3 spans 14 residues. CDR3 DNA sequence: TGTGCCAGTAGTATAAGGGGTCAGAGCACTGAAGCTTTCTTT. The encoded protein is CASSIRGQSTEAFF. Looking up the rest from reference TRBV19 and TRBJ1-1 gives the full variable domain: DGGITQSPKYLFRKEGQNVTLSCEQNLNHDAMYWYRQDPGQGLRLIYYSQIVNDFQKGDIAEGYSVSREKKESFPLTVTSAQKNPTAFYLCASSIRGQSTEAFFGQGTRLTVV.

The chain couples TRBV5-1 to TRBJ1-2; D is perhaps TRBD1 (5 bases). CDR1 and CDR2 from the germline V gene are SGHRS and YFSETQ. V dropped 3 bases and J dropped 5 bases, with 11 bases sitting between them. This CDR3 contains 13 residues. CDR3 in DNA: TGCGCCAGCAGCTCTGAGGGGCAATATGGCTACACCTTC. It is translated as CASSSEGQYGYTF.

The chain combines TRBV6-1 with TRBJ1-3; possible D gene TRBD1, 6 bases. The CDR3 spans 17 residues. The germline V gene encodes CDR1 MNHNS and CDR2 SASEGT. The ends were cut back, 4 bases at V and 3 bases at J, with 19 bases in the middle. The chain's CDR3 is CASSALQGRGFGNTIYF. The CDR3 DNA is TGTGCCAGCAGTGCCCTACAGGGAAGGGGCTTTGGAAACACCATATATTTT.

This chain uses TRBV4-3 with TRBJ1-4, with D tentatively TRBD1 (5 bases). Trimming removed 1 base from V and 3 bases from J, with 9 bases in between. The CDR3 consists of 15 residues. From germline, CDR1 is LGHNA and CDR2 YSLEER. Here the CDR3 DNA reads TGCGCCAGCAGCCAAGTGACAGCCCCTAATGAAAAACTGTTTTTT. Translation: CASSQVTAPNEKLFF.

The chain is built from TRBV7-9 and TRBJ1-2; 7 positions agree with TRBD1. The CDR3 has 15 residues. Germline assignment: CDR1 SEHNR and CDR2 FQNEAQ (reference sequence). Unmatched junction bases numbered 12, after V lost 5 bases and J lost 6 bases. The CDR3 DNA sequence: TGTGCCAGCAGCATTACGACCGGGACAGTCGATGGCTACACCTTC. Residues: CASSITTGTVDGYTF.

The chain recombines TRBV5-4 with TRBJ1-2; the D gene is possibly TRBD1 (6 bases). There are 14 residues in the CDR3. Germline V gene lookup returns CDR1 SGHNT and CDR2 YYREEE (reference sequence). V dropped 5 bases and J dropped 8 bases, with 19 bases sitting between them. The CDR3 here is CASSPIRGDVGYTF. The CDR3 nucleotides read TGTGCCAGCAGTCCGATCAGGGGAGACGTCGGCTACACCTTC. Looking up the rest from reference TRBV5-4 and TRBJ1-2 gives the full variable domain: ETGVTQSPTHLIKTRGQQVTLRCSSQSGHNTVSWYQQALGQGPQFIFQYYREEENGRGNFPPRFSGLQFPNYSSELNVNALELDDSALYLCASSPIRGDVGYTFGSGTRLTVV.

This clone was observed a single time. V is TRBV7-2 and J is TRBJ2-7; 7 nucleotides align to TRBD1. The CDR3 extends over 14 amino acids. CDR1 is SGHTA and CDR2 is FQGNSA in the germline V gene. The V gene end was trimmed by 3 bases and the J gene end by 4 bases; junction bases not matched to a gene: 6. CDR3 DNA: TGTGCCAGCAGCTTTAGGGACAGATATTACGAGCAGTACTTC. It encodes CASSFRDRYYEQYF.

The chain's CDR3 is CASSPGRGAGANVLTF. DNA for the CDR3: TGTGCCAGCTCACCTGGGCGAGGGGCTGGGGCCAACGTCCTGACTTTC. The chain has TRBV18 and TRBJ2-6; perhaps D is TRBD1 or TRBD2 (5 bases each). V lost 3 bases, J lost 2 bases, and 11 bases lay in between. Germline V gene sequence: CDR1 KGHSH, CDR2 LQKENI. The CDR3 extends over 16 amino acids.

The chain employs TRBV28 and TRBJ2-7; perhaps TRBD1 as D (5 bases). The CDR3 consists of 15 residues. In germline, CDR1 is MDHEN, CDR2 SYDVKM. V was cut by 5 bases and J by 1 base, with 15 bases left in between. The CDR3 spells CASSPGGDRSYEQYF. The CDR3 bases are TGTGCCAGCAGTCCCGGCGGCGACAGATCCTACGAGCAGTACTTC.

The V call is TRBV29-1, the J call TRBJ2-7; 9 bases agree with TRBD1. J lost 2 bases, V lost 6 bases, and 5 bases had no gene match. Germline values: CDR1 SQVTM, CDR2 ANQGSEA. CDR3 length: 13 residues. This CDR3 reads CSVDRGNPYEQYF. DNA of the CDR3: TGCAGCGTGGACAGGGGAAACCCCTACGAGCAGTACTTC.

The chain links TRBV19 to TRBJ1-5; D gene uncertain. V was shortened by 4 bases and J by 3 bases, with 16 bases between the two germline ends. Germline V gene data show CDR1 as LNHDA and CDR2 as SQIVND (reference sequence). The CDR3 is made up of 16 amino acids. The CDR3, as DNA: TGTGCCAGTAGTAGCCTTCAGGTACAGCTCAATCAGCCCCAGCATTTT. Amino acids: CASSSLQVQLNQPQHF.

This sequence joins TRBV6-1 and TRBJ1-1, with 8 bases lining up with TRBD1. Trimming took 6 bases from V and 1 from J; bases not matched to a gene: 7. The CDR3 is made up of 15 amino acids. CDR1 is MNHNS and CDR2 is SASEGT in the germline V gene. CDR3 residues: CASRFYQGANTEAFF. CDR3 nucleotides: TGTGCCAGCAGATTTTACCAGGGGGCGAACACTGAAGCTTTCTTT.

The genes are TRBV7-9 and TRBJ1-2; D is unresolved. The V end was cut by 5 bases, the J end by 0 bases, with 10 bases between. The CDR3 has 14 residues. CDR1 is SEHNR, CDR2 FQNEAQ, per germline (reference sequence). Here the CDR3 reads CASSTEPTNYGYTF. CDR3 nucleotides: TGTGCCAGCAGCACGGAGCCAACTAACTATGGCTACACCTTC.

This clone has only a few counts. This rearrangement joins TRBV5-4 to TRBJ2-1; D gene uncertain. From germline, CDR1 is SGHNT and CDR2 YYREEE (reference sequence). The CDR3 extends over 12 amino acids. V was clipped by 4 bases and J by 7 bases, with 9 bases between them. Here the CDR3 reads CASSDFVNEQFF. As DNA, the CDR3 is TGTGCCAGCAGCGATTTTGTGAATGAGCAGTTCTTC.

This chain joins TRBV28 and TRBJ1-4, with 8 bases lining up with TRBD1. The J segment lost 8 bases and the V segment lost 4 bases, leaving 6 bases of the junction unmatched. The CDR3 sequence is 14 residues long. Germline V gene sequence: CDR1 MDHEN, CDR2 SYDVKM. CDR3 amino acids: CASSSDRVVEKLFF. Written as DNA, the CDR3 is TGTGCCAGCAGTTCGGACAGGGTCGTGGAAAAACTGTTTTTT.

The chain is built from TRBV29-1 and TRBJ2-5; perhaps D is TRBD1 or TRBD2 (6 bases each). The germline V gene encodes CDR1 SQVTM and CDR2 ANQGSEA. This CDR3 spans 13 amino acids. Trimming left V 4 bases short and J 4 bases short, with 13 bases between. The CDR3 region has the DNA TGCAGCGTTGGGAGGGGGGTGATAGAGACCCAGTACTTC. Protein product: CSVGRGVIETQYF.

V is TRBV5-1 and J is TRBJ1-1; D remains unclear. V was trimmed by 0 bases and J by 0 bases, leaving 9 bases between them. The germline V gene encodes CDR1 SGHRS and CDR2 YFSETQ. The CDR3 spans 15 residues. In nucleotides, the CDR3 is TGCGCCAGCAGCTTGGTTGGGAACATGAACACTGAAGCTTTCTTT. It translates to CASSLVGNMNTEAFF. Variable domain in full (rest from reference TRBV5-1 and TRBJ1-1): KAGVTQTPRYLIKTRGQQVTLSCSPISGHRSVSWYQQTPGQGLQFLFEYFSETQRNKGNFPGRFSGRQFSNSRSEMNVSTLELGDSALYLCASSLVGNMNTEAFFGQGTRLTVV.

This chain links TRBV11-2 with TRBJ1-1; D call uncertain. Per the germline V gene, CDR1 is SGHAT and CDR2 is FQNNGV. V lost 0 bases to trimming and J lost 0 bases, with 8 bases between them. CDR3 length equals 15 residues. CDR3 loop: CASSLEAALNTEAFF. Here the CDR3 DNA reads TGTGCCAGCAGCTTAGAGGCGGCTTTGAACACTGAAGCTTTCTTT.

J is TRBJ2-3 and V is TRBV5-1, with D perhaps matching TRBD2 (5 bases). Trimming stripped 7 bases from V and 2 bases from J, with 14 bases between. The CDR3 loop spans 14 amino acids. CDR1 is SGHRS, CDR2 YFSETQ, per germline. Written as DNA, the CDR3 is TGCGCCAGCTGCTCCGGGGAAGACACAGATACGCAGTATTTT. Amino acids: CASCSGEDTDTQYF.

The chain is built from TRBV14 and TRBJ2-5, with D possibly TRBD1 on 6 matching bases. The CDR3 consists of 13 residues. Trimming shortened V by 9 bases and J by 4 bases, and 15 bases separated the two germline ends. The germline V gene has CDR1 SGHDN and CDR2 FVKESK. CDR3 nucleotides: TGTGCCAGTAGAACGGGACATGGAGAGACCCAGTACTTC. It is translated as CASRTGHGETQYF.